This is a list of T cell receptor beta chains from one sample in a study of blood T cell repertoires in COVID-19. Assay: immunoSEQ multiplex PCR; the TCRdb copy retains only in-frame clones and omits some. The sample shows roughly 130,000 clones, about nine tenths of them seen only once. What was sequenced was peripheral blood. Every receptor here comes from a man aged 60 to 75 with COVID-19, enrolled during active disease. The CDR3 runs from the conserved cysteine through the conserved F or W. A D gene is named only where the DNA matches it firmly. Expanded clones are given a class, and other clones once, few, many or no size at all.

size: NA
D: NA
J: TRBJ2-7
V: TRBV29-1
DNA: TGCAGTATTCGTAGCGCCTCCTACGAGCAGTACTTC
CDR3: CSIRSASYEQYF

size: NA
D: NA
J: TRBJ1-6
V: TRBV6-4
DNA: TGTGCCAGCAGTGACTCCCACCACTTT
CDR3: CASSDSHHF

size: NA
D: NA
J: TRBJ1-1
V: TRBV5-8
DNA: TGTGCCAGCAGCTGGCAGGGTTACGGCACTGAAGCTTTCTTT
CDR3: CASSWQGYGTEAFF

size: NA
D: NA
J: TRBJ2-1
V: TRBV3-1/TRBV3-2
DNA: TGTGCCAGCAGCCAAGAGATGTGGGCTCGTGGGAATGAGCAGTTCTTC
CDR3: CASSQEMWARGNEQFF

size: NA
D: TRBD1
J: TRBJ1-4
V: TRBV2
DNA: TGTGCCAGCAGCCTGGACAGGGGTTCCGAAAAACTGTTTTTT
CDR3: CASSLDRGSEKLFF

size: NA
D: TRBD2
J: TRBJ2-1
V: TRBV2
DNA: TGTGCCAGCAGTGAAGAGTCAGCGGGGAGAGACAATGAGCAGTTCTTC
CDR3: CASSEESAGRDNEQFF

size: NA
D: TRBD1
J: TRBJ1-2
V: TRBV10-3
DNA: TGTGCCATCAGTTCCAGGACAGGAACCTATGGCTACACCTTC
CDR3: CAISSRTGTYGYTF

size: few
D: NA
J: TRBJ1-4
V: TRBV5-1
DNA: TGCGCCAGCAGTGAGAGGGATACCGAAAAACTGTTTTTT
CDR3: CASSERDTEKLFF

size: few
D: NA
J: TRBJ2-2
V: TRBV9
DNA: TGTGCCAGCAGCCCCCAGGTGGCAGTCGGGGAGCTGTTTTTT
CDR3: CASSPQVAVGELFF

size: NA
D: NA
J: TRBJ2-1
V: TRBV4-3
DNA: TGCGCCAGCAGCCACCTCAAGGGGGACCAGTTCTTC
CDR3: CASSHLKGDQFF

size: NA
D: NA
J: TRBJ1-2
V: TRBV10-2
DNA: TGCGCCAGCAGCCCCGGGGGAGATCAGAGGTTGGGCTACACCTTC
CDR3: CASSPGGDQRLGYTF

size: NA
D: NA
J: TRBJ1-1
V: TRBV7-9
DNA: TGTGCCAGCAGCTTCCAGGGTTCGAAGTCTGAAGCTTTCTTT
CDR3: CASSFQGSKSEAFF

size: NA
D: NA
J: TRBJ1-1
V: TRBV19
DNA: TGTGCCAGTAGGGTTAGTGCCATGAACACTGAAGCTTTCTTT
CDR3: CASRVSAMNTEAFF

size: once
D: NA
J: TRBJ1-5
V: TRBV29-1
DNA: TGCAGCGTAGCCAGGGGAGGCAATCAGCCCCAGCATTTT
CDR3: CSVARGGNQPQHF

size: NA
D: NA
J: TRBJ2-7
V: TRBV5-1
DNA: TGCGCCAGCAGCTTGGCGACTAGCTCCTACGAGCAGTACTTC
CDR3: CASSLATSSYEQYF

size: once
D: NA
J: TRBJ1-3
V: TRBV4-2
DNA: TGTGCCAGCAGCCAAGATAGAGGAAACACCATATATTTT
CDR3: CASSQDRGNTIYF

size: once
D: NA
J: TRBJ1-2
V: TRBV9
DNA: TGTGCCAGCAGCGTAGGAGGCATCGCTAACTATGGCTACACCTTC
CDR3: CASSVGGIANYGYTF

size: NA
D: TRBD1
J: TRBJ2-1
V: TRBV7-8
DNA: TGTGCCAGCAGATCCCCGGGACAGTACCTCGGAGAGCAGTTCTTC
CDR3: CASRSPGQYLGEQFF

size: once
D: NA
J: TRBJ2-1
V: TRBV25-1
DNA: TGTGCCAGCAGTGAATTGGGGAGTACCTACAATGAGCAGTTCTTC
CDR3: CASSELGSTYNEQFF

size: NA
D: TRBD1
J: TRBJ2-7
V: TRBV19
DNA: TGTGCCAGTTCGGGACAGTCCTACGAGCAGTACTTC
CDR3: CASSGQSYEQYF

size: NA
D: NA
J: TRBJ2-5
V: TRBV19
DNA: TGTGCCAGTAGTAAACTAGCCCAAGAGACCCAGTACTTC
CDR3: CASSKLAQETQYF

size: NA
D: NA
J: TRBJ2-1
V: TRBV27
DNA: TGTGCCAGCAGCCCCAAAACGAGAGGCGAGCAGTTCTTC
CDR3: CASSPKTRGEQFF